Following are 11 T cell receptor beta chains from one sample sequenced in a study of blood T cell repertoires in COVID-19. TCRdb's table, derived via immunoSEQ multiplex PCR, lists solely in-frame clones and lacks some. This sample has around 310,000 clones, with roughly 89% found just once. Specimen: peripheral blood. The source of these receptors is a woman in her thirties or forties with COVID-19, enrolled during active disease.

A few counts support this clone. The chain is built from TRBV21-1 and TRBJ2-7; the table calls TRBD2, which could not be checked here. TRBV21-1 is assigned pseudogene status. The CDR3 is 18 amino acids. CDR3 nucleotide sequence: TGTGCCAGCAGCAAAGTCGGGACTAGCGGGAGTCCATCCTACGAGCAGTACTTC. Translated, it gives CASSKVGTSGSPSYEQYF.

J is TRBJ2-3 and V is TRBV15, with 14 bases lining up with TRBD2. The CDR3 totals 18 residues. With 0 bases clipped from V and 5 bases from J, the junction kept 7 bases outside the gene matches. In germline, CDR1 is LNHNV, CDR2 YYDKDF (reference sequence). CDR3 region: CATSREGLGLAGGDTQYF. In DNA form, the CDR3 reads TGTGCCACCAGCAGAGAAGGGTTAGGACTAGCGGGGGGAGATACGCAGTATTTT.

The chain recombines TRBV5-4 with TRBJ2-3, with TRBD2 matching over 8 bases. CDR1 SGHNT and CDR2 YYREEE come from the germline V gene (reference sequence). The length of the CDR3 is 16 residues. V was clipped by 2 bases and J by 1 base; unmatched bases: 6. In nucleotides, the CDR3 is TGTGCCAGCAGCTTCGGGGGGGGGCGAGGCACAGATACGCAGTATTTT. This codes for CASSFGGGRGTDTQYF.

The rearrangement joins TRBV12-5 to TRBJ2-2, with a possible D match to TRBD1 (6 bases). From germline, CDR1 is LGHNT and CDR2 FRNRAP. The CDR3 extends over 18 amino acids. The V end lost 0 bases, the J end lost 3 bases, and 17 bases lay between the germline ends. In nucleotides, the CDR3 is TGTGCTAGTGGTTTGGTACGTGGTCGTAACAGGGACACCGGGGAGCTGTTTTTT. Protein sequence: CASGLVRGRNRDTGELFF. The full variable domain, completed using reference TRBV12-5 and TRBJ2-2, is DARVTQTPRHKVTEMGQEVTMRCQPILGHNTVFWYRQTMMQGLELLAYFRNRAPLDDSGMPKDRFSAEMPDATLATLKIQPSEPRDSAVYFCASGLVRGRNRDTGELFFGEGSRLTVL.

V is TRBV9 and J is TRBJ2-7, with 7 bases identical to TRBD2. With 0 bases clipped from V and 6 bases from J, the junction kept 6 bases outside the gene matches. Germline CDR1 is SGDLS and CDR2 is YYNGEE. The CDR3 length is 14 residues. The CDR3 region has the DNA TGTGCCAGCAGCGTAGTGGGGGGGATTGGCGAGCAGTACTTC. It specifies CASSVVGGIGEQYF.

V is TRBV7-8 and J is TRBJ1-1; D perhaps matches TRBD1 (6 bases). The CDR3 loop spans 14 amino acids. The germline V gene encodes CDR1 SGHVS and CDR2 FQNEAQ. Trimming pared 5 bases from V and 5 bases from J, leaving 15 bases between. The CDR3 DNA reads TGTGCCAGCAGCCCCCAGGGGCTAAGAACTGAAGCTTTCTTT. Translation gives CASSPQGLRTEAFF.

This clone has just one count. CDR3 sequence (DNA): TGTGCCTGGAGTAAGTCAGGGGTGGTCTACGAGCAGTACTTC. Its protein product is CAWSKSGVVYEQYF. The chain combines TRBV30 with TRBJ2-7; D is perhaps TRBD1 (6 bases). The V end was cut by 2 bases, the J end by 3 bases, with 14 bases between. CDR1 and CDR2 (germline): GTSNPN, SVGIG (reference sequence). The CDR3 sequence is 14 residues long. Full variable domain (remainder filled in from reference TRBV30 and TRBJ2-7): SQTIHQWPATLVQPVGSPLSLECTVEGTSNPNLYWYRQAAGRGLQLLFYSVGIGQISSEVPQNLSASRPQDRQFILSSKKLLLSDSGFYLCAWSKSGVVYEQYFGPGTRLTVT.

V gene TRBV6-2 or TRBV6-3 combines with J gene TRBJ1-2; TRBD1 matches 12 bases. With 2 bases clipped from V and 8 bases from J, the junction kept 3 bases outside the gene matches. CDR1 and CDR2 (germline): MNHEY, SVGEGT. CDR3 length equals 14 residues. The CDR3 nucleotides are TGTGCCAGCAGTTACCGGGACAGGGGGCACGGCTACACCTTC. Encoded protein: CASSYRDRGHGYTF.

The V and J genes are TRBV2 and TRBJ2-4; tentatively, D is TRBD1 (5 bases). Germline CDR1 SNHLY, CDR2 FYNNEI. V lost 2 bases, J lost 5 bases, and 10 bases lay in between. This CDR3 has 14 amino acids. The CDR3 DNA is TGTGCCAGCAGTGAAATGGGGCGGCAAAACATTCAGTACTTC. It encodes CASSEMGRQNIQYF. Variable domain in full (rest from reference TRBV2 and TRBJ2-4): EPEVTQTPSHQVTQMGQEVILRCVPISNHLYFYWYRQILGQKVEFLVSFYNNEISEKSEIFDDQFSVERPDGSNFTLKIRSTKLEDSAMYFCASSEMGRQNIQYFGAGTRLSVL.

The V call is TRBV11-2, the J call TRBJ2-3; 7 bases are a match to TRBD2. The CDR3 runs to 13 residues. CDR1 SGHAT and CDR2 FQNNGV come from the germline V gene. Trimming took 3 bases from V and 8 from J; bases not matched to a gene: 5. The DNA for the CDR3 is TGTGCCAGCAGCTTTGGAAGGGAGGGTACGCAGTATTTT. Its protein product is CASSFGREGTQYF.

The chain carries TRBV10-1 and TRBJ1-1, with D tentatively TRBD1 (6 bases). The V end was cut by 6 bases, the J end by 8 bases, with 7 bases between. The CDR3 covers 10 residues. The V gene's germline CDR1 is WNHNN and CDR2 SYGVQD (reference sequence). CDR3 residues: CASSGQEAFF. CDR3 coding DNA: TGCGCCAGCAGCGGACAGGAAGCTTTCTTT.